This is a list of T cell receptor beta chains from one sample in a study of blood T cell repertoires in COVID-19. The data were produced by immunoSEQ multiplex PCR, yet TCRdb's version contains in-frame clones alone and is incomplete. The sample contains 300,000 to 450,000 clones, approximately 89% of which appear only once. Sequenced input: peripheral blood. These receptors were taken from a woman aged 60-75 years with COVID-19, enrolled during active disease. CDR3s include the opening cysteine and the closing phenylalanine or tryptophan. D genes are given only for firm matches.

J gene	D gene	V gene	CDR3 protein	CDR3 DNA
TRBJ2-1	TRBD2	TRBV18	CASSPGTSGVGRNEQFF	TGTGCCAGCTCCCCAGGGACTAGCGGGGTCGGGAGGAATGAGCAGTTCTTC
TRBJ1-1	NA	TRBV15	CATSRDRQLNTEAFF	TGTGCCACCAGCAGAGATCGACAGCTGAACACTGAAGCTTTCTTT
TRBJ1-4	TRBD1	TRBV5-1	CASSLVTGTGEKLFF	TGCGCCAGCAGCTTGGTGACAGGGACGGGTGAAAAACTGTTTTTT
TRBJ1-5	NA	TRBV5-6	CASSFRGGQPQHF	TGTGCCAGCAGCTTCAGGGGTGGTCAGCCCCAGCATTTT
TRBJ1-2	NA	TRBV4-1	CASSQGGGIYGYTF	TGCGCCAGCAGCCAAGGCGGGGGGATCTATGGCTACACCTTC
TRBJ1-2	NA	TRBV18	CASSSGQTDNYGYTF	TGTGCCAGCTCAAGCGGACAGACGGATAACTATGGCTACACCTTC
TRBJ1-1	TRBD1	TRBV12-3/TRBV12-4	CASRRSGTGEAFF	TGTGCCAGCAGGCGCTCCGGGACAGGTGAAGCTTTCTTT
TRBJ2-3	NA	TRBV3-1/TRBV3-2	CASSQALDTQYF	TGTGCCAGCAGCCAAGCATTAGATACGCAGTATTTT
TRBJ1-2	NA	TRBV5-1	CASSPTTGVNYGYTF	TGCGCCAGCAGCCCCACGACAGGCGTTAACTATGGCTACACCTTC
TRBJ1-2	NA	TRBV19	CASSIDLDRRQPNYGYTF	TGTGCCAGTAGTATAGATCTCGACAGGCGACAGCCAAACTATGGCTACACCTTC
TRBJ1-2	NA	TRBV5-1	CASSPPRGSYGYTF	TGCGCCAGCAGCCCACCACGGGGGTCTTATGGCTACACCTTC
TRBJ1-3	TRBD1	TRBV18	CASSPLQGEGTGNTIYF	TGTGCCAGCTCACCGTTACAGGGGGAAGGCACTGGAAACACCATATATTTT
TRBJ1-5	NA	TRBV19	CASSIQTGLYEPQHF	TGTGCCAGTAGTATCCAGACAGGACTTTATGAGCCCCAGCATTTT